This T cell receptor (beta chain) was identified during a study of technical replicates of blood from a few donors. The CDR3 extends over 15 amino acids. Germline-derived CDR1 and CDR2 are MNHEY and SMNVEV (reference sequence). Libraries were prepared by immunoSEQ multiplex PCR; TCRdb keeps only in-frame clonotypes and omits some of them. The repertoire holds just under 100,000 clones, with approximately 95% as singletons. The sequence was collected from a human donor in good health. This chain uses TRBV27 with TRBJ2-5; TRBD2 is a possible D gene (6 bases). The end of the DNA aligns better with TRBJ2-7, so the J call may be wrong. Specimen: T cells isolated from PBMCs. CDR3 sequence: CASSSYREATYEQYF. DNA of the CDR3: TGTGCCAGCAGTTCGTATAGGGAGGCTACCTACGAGCAGTACTTC.